This is a list of T cell receptor beta chains from one sample in a study of breast tumors, draining lymph nodes, adjacent tissues. Via MiXCR, TCRdb re-called the multiplex PCR reads, giving one row per CDR3 protein. This sample has about 180,000 distinct CDR3 sequences; 30% to 35% occur once, and the top ten carry roughly 4.3%. Sequenced input: axillary lymph node tissue. The source is a female donor with breast cancer. Some clones in this sample may be carry-over from other donors' samples. The conserved cysteine and the conserved F or W are not part of the CDR3 here. A D gene is named only where the DNA matches it firmly.

>TRBV18|TRBJ2-1|NA|14
ASSPLHGTSYNEQL
>TRBV12-3/TRBV12-4|TRBJ1-4|TRBD1|14
ASRRGQGGANEKLF
>TRBV7-2|TRBJ2-1|NA|14
ASSFTGLISYNEQF
>TRBV6-5|TRBJ2-5|NA|11
ASSRDQEETQY
>TRBV6-1|TRBJ1-2|NA|12
ASSTGASQEGYT
>TRBV29-1|TRBJ2-3|NA|6
SARGQY
>TRBV28|TRBJ1-6|NA|12
ASSLAGTPGRAV
>TRBV2|TRBJ1-1|TRBD1|13
ASSGQGLRGTEAF
>TRBV19|TRBJ2-5|NA|11
ASSIAYQETQY
>TRBV20-1|TRBJ1-2|NA|11
SASARGRRGYT
>TRBV20-1|TRBJ2-1|NA|14
SASGVGGGTYNEQF
>TRBV9|TRBJ2-5|TRBD2|14
ASSVADSGVWETQY
>TRBV7-8|TRBJ1-5|TRBD1|12
ASSAGQANQPQH
>TRBV7-9|TRBJ1-5|TRBD1|11
ASSGQGVQPQH
>TRBV12-3/TRBV12-4|TRBJ1-5|NA|13
ASSLGTYLMEPQH
>TRBV4-2|TRBJ1-2|TRBD1|13
ASSQLGQGPDGYT
>TRBV20-1|TRBJ1-2|TRBD1|13
SVALGKGGAFGYT
>TRBV20-1|TRBJ1-6|NA|14
SARVGGEPYNSPLH
>TRBV20-1|TRBJ2-3|TRBD2|12
SAPGLAGGDTQY
>TRBV19|TRBJ1-4|TRBD1|13
ASSIPGQLDEKLF
>TRBV3-1|TRBJ2-1|NA|11
ASSQLENNEQF
>TRBV11-1|TRBJ1-1|NA|11
ASSPGLNTEAF
>TRBV7-2|TRBJ1-1|NA|13
ASSLGGHLNTEAF
>TRBV7-7|TRBJ2-5|TRBD2|10
ASSSGLAGGY
>TRBV20-1|TRBJ2-7|NA|13
SARGGSLAALEQY
>TRBV3-1|TRBJ1-2|NA|17
ACSQGRQVERWVTYGYT
>TRBV25-1|TRBJ2-1|TRBD2|12
ASRTSGRVSEQF
>TRBV11-2|TRBJ1-6|NA|7
ASSPTFH
>TRBV25-1|TRBJ2-1|NA|11
ANSEQGYNGQF
>TRBV10-1|TRBJ1-2|NA|11
ASKSFHNYGYT
>TRBV6-5|TRBJ1-6|NA|13
ASSYSRQGNSPLH
>TRBV13|TRBJ1-5|TRBD1|14
ASSLGRTGGNQPQH
>TRBV11-2|TRBJ2-4|TRBD2|13
ASSVRLGLAAIQY
>TRBV2|TRBJ1-4|TRBD1|12
ASSQTGVREKLF
>TRBV19|TRBJ2-2|NA|14
ASSSTGNENTGELF
>TRBV28|TRBJ1-5|NA|13
ASSFPWTENQPQH
>TRBV7-9|TRBJ2-1|NA|9
ASSLVDEQF
>TRBV2|TRBJ2-3|NA|15
ASSVNGQVGRTDTQY
>TRBV29-1|TRBJ2-1|NA|10
SARVRGWRQF
>TRBV4-2|TRBJ1-5|TRBD1|17
ASSQLTGTGSYSNQPQH
>TRBV10-2|TRBJ1-6|TRBD1|15
ASRPGQGASYNSPLH
>TRBV6-6|TRBJ1-2|TRBD1|12
ASSYVDRDYGYT
>TRBV20-1|TRBJ2-3|TRBD2|12
SAVGGRSTDTQY
>TRBV12-3/TRBV12-4|TRBJ2-7|TRBD2|14
ASSSSPASGSGEQY
>TRBV7-9|TRBJ2-5|TRBD1|13
ASSLGQGGSEPQY